These 18 T cell receptor beta chains were sequenced from one sample in a study of identical twins. TCRdb ran MiXCR on the 5' RACE reads and lists one entry per CDR3 protein. This table has 500,000 to 600,000 distinct CDR3 sequences, less than 25% appearing once. These records were also assigned to another study, of T cells expressing NK-cell markers.

The source material was CD4+ T cells sorted from blood. The source of these receptors is a woman aged 18-30 years in good health.

This clonotype has a handful of counts. This chain links TRBV9 with TRBJ1-2; D may be TRBD1 (6 bases). The CDR3 length is 15 residues. Germline CDR1 SGDLS, CDR2 YYNGEE. V was shortened by 0 bases and J by 4 bases, with 13 bases between the two germline ends. CDR3 in DNA: TGTGCCAGCAGCGTAGAAGGGGGGTTTACCTATGGCTACACCTTC. It yields the protein CASSVEGGFTYGYTF.

The chain links TRBV7-2 to TRBJ2-2; a possible D gene is TRBD2 (6 bases). The CDR3 length is 17 residues. V was cut by 2 bases and J by 5 bases, with 18 bases left in between. Germline CDR1 is SGHTA and CDR2 is FQGNSA. The CDR3: CASSLIRRELYTGELFF. In DNA, the CDR3 is TGTGCCAGCAGCTTAATAAGACGGGAGCTATATACCGGGGAGCTGTTTTTT.

J is TRBJ2-1 and V is TRBV5-4, with 8 bases identical to TRBD2. This CDR3 is built from 15 residues. Germline V gene data show CDR1 as SGHNT and CDR2 as YYREEE (reference sequence). The CDR3 coding sequence is TGTGTCTCCAATGAGGGCGGGACTAGCTACAATGAGCAGTTCTTC. Residues: CVSNEGGTSYNEQFF.

The rearrangement uses TRBV28 and TRBJ2-7, with 7 bases that match TRBD2. The CDR3 is 14 residues long. Germline CDR1 reads MDHEN; CDR2 reads SYDVKM. The trim removed 7 bases at V and 0 bases at J, leaving 6 bases unmatched. CDR3 residues: CASTLLANSYEQYF. CDR3 in DNA: TGTGCCAGCACCTTACTAGCGAACTCCTACGAGCAGTACTTC.

A few counts support this clonotype. V gene TRBV9 combines with J gene TRBJ2-5; D might be TRBD1 (6 bases). The CDR3 has 15 amino acids. V lost 4 bases and J lost 1, with 14 bases in between. Per germline, CDR1 SGDLS and CDR2 YYNGEE. The CDR3 nucleotides are TGTGCCAGCAGCTTCCAAGGACAGAGCCAAGAGACCCAGTACTTC. It encodes CASSFQGQSQETQYF.

The chain uses TRBV7-9 and TRBJ2-3, with a possible D match to TRBD1 (6 bases). The CDR3 extends over 15 amino acids. Trimming cost V 6 bases and J 2 bases, with 15 bases left between them. Germline-derived CDR1 and CDR2 are SEHNR and FQNEAQ (reference sequence). CDR3 residues: CASSFQGGTTDTQYF. The CDR3 coding sequence is TGTGCCAGCAGTTTTCAAGGGGGTACCACAGATACGCAGTATTTT.

This clonotype has only a few counts. The genes are TRBV30 and TRBJ2-1; D gene ambiguous. Germline loops: CDR1 GTSNPN, CDR2 SVGIG (reference sequence). The length of the CDR3 is 12 residues. Deletions cut 1 base from V and 9 bases from J, with 10 bases between. The CDR3, as DNA: TGTGCCTGGAGTGGTGGTGGTCCTGAGCAGTTCTTC. Translation gives CAWSGGGPEQFF.

This clonotype has at least ten counts. The rearrangement joins TRBV20-1 to TRBJ2-3, with TRBD2 as a possible D gene (6 bases). Germline V gene lookup returns CDR1 DFQATT and CDR2 SNEGSKA (reference sequence). This CDR3 comprises 12 residues. Trimming removed 5 bases at V and 0 bases at J, with 6 bases between. The CDR3 nucleotides read TGCAGTGCTGGGACTAGCACAGATACGCAGTATTTT. It is translated as CSAGTSTDTQYF.

The CDR3 sequence: CSARELGWDRGYTF. The CDR3 region has the DNA TGCAGTGCTAGAGAATTAGGGTGGGATCGGGGCTACACCTTC. The chain uses TRBV20-1 and TRBJ1-2; D is unclear. Germline assignment: CDR1 DFQATT and CDR2 SNEGSKA (reference sequence). The V gene lost 0 bases and the J gene lost 8 bases, with 16 bases spanning the gap. The CDR3 covers 14 residues.

J is TRBJ1-1 and V is TRBV10-3, with 8 bases identical to TRBD1. The germline gives CDR1 ENHRY, CDR2 SYGVKD. The CDR3 has 13 residues. The V gene end was trimmed by 7 bases and the J gene end by 8 bases; junction bases not matched to a gene: 9. The CDR3 DNA sequence: TGTGCCATCACCCCGGGACAGGTCTCGGAAGCTTTCTTT. It yields the protein CAITPGQVSEAFF.

This clonotype showed up many times. The CDR3 DNA follows: TGTGCCAGCAGTCCCTCTATGGGCGTAGGGAGTGAGCAGTTCTTC. As protein: CASSPSMGVGSEQFF. The gene calls are TRBV12-3 or TRBV12-4 and TRBJ2-1; a possible D gene is TRBD2 (5 bases). This CDR3 is built from 15 residues. V was shortened by 5 bases and J by 9 bases, with 20 bases between the two germline ends.

This clonotype has a handful of counts. V and J are TRBV20-1 and TRBJ2-1; D is uncertain. The CDR3 spans 13 residues. V was shortened by 3 bases and J by 10 bases, with 16 bases between the two germline ends. Germline V gives CDR1 DFQATT, CDR2 SNEGSKA (reference sequence). CDR3 DNA sequence: TGCAGTGCTAGTTCTAATAGAGTTGTCGAGCAGTTCTTC. It specifies CSASSNRVVEQFF.

Worth noting for this clonotype: At one of its ends the junction is not consistent with the germline gene, which may arise from a read error. This chain connects TRBV10-3 to TRBJ2-7, with 7 bases lining up with TRBD2. The CDR3 is made up of 15 amino acids. Germline lookup yields CDR1 ENHRY and CDR2 SYGVKD. In DNA form, the CDR3 reads TGTGCCATCAGTGAGTCGGCTAGCGGCTCCTGCGAGCAGTACTTC. Protein sequence: CAISESASGSCEQYF.

This clonotype was detected only a few times. The chain couples TRBV20-1 to TRBJ2-1; no clear D gene. The CDR3 is 11 residues long. V dropped 5 bases and J dropped 3 bases, with 5 bases sitting between them. Germline CDR1 DFQATT, CDR2 SNEGSKA (reference sequence). CDR3 sequence reads: CSAAVYNEQFF. CDR3 bases: TGCAGTGCTGCCGTCTACAATGAGCAGTTCTTC.

This clonotype turned up a few times. V and J are TRBV2 and TRBJ2-5; 9 nucleotides line up with TRBD2. The CDR3 runs to 15 residues. V was pared by 4 bases and J by 3 bases, with 6 bases of the junction left unmatched. Germline lookup yields CDR1 SNHLY and CDR2 FYNNEI. As DNA, the CDR3 is TGTGCCAGCAGTGGAGGAGCGGGGGGTAAAGAGACCCAGTACTTC. Its protein is CASSGGAGGKETQYF.

CDR3 nucleotides: TGTGCCAGCAGTGGGGGACTAGCGTTAGCGACCCAGTACTTC. This gives the protein CASSGGLALATQYF. The rearrangement uses TRBV12-3 or TRBV12-4 and TRBJ2-5; 10 nucleotides match TRBD2. This CDR3 is built from 14 residues. V trimming: 5 bases; J trimming: 7 bases; junction bases outside the gene matches: 7.

This clonotype occurred many times. The rearrangement uses TRBV6-2 or TRBV6-3 and TRBJ2-7; D is ambiguous. With 5 bases removed from V and 3 bases from J, the gap between germline ends came to 5 bases. Germline V lookup: CDR1 MNHEY, CDR2 SVGEGT. The CDR3 is made up of 11 amino acids. The CDR3, as DNA: TGTGCCAGCAGTCCGTACTACGAGCAGTACTTC. As protein: CASSPYYEQYF.

This clonotype was seen at least ten times. This chain connects TRBV12-3 or TRBV12-4 to TRBJ2-1; D is possibly TRBD2 (5 bases). Trimming took off 3 bases at V and 5 bases at J, with 17 bases between the two ends. The CDR3 has 16 residues. The CDR3 loop is CASSFRGLASDNEQFF. DNA of the CDR3: TGTGCCAGCAGTTTTCGGGGTCTGGCGTCCGACAATGAGCAGTTCTTC.